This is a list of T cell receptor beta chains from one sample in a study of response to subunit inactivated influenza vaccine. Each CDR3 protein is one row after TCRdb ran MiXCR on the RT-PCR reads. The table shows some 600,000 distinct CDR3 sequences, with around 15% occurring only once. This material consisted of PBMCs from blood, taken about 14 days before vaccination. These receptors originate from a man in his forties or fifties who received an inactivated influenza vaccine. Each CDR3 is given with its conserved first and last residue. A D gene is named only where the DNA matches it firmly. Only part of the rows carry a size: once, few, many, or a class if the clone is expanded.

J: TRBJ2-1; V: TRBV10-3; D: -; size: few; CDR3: CAIRPWVSSYNEQFF; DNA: TGTGCCATCAGGCCTTGGGTGAGCTCCTACAATGAGCAGTTCTTC
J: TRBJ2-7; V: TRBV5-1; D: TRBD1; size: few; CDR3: CASSFIPGQLSSYEQYF; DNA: TGCGCCAGCAGCTTTATTCCGGGACAGCTTTCTTCCTACGAGCAGTACTTC
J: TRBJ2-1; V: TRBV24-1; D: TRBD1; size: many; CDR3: CATAKTGSPYNEQFF; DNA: TGTGCCACCGCGAAGACAGGGAGTCCCTACAATGAGCAGTTCTTC
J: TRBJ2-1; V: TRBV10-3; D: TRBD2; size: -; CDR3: CAITPGGGGYNEQFF; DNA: TGTGCCATCACCCCCGGCGGGGGGGGTTACAATGAGCAGTTCTTC
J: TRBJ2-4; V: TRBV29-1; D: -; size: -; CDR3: CSVVITEGNIQYF; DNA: TGCAGCGTGGTTATAACCGAGGGGAACATTCAGTACTTC
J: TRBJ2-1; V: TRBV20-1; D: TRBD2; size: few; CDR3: CSASVPSGAYNEQFF; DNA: TGCAGTGCTAGCGTCCCTAGCGGGGCCTACAATGAGCAGTTCTTC
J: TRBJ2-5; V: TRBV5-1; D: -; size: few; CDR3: CASSLEGGAWETQYF; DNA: TGCGCCAGCAGCTTAGAAGGTGGGGCTTGGGAGACCCAGTACTTC
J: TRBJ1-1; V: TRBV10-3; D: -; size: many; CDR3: CAIRVQGMNTEAFF; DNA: TGTGCCATCAGGGTACAGGGTATGAACACTGAAGCTTTCTTT
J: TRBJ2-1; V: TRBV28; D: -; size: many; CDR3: CASSLFGVGAYNEQFF; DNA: TGTGCCAGCAGTTTATTCGGTGTGGGGGCCTACAATGAGCAGTTCTTC
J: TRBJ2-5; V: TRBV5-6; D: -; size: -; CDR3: CASSSEGLKGETQYF; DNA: TGTGCCAGCAGCTCCGAGGGTCTAAAGGGAGAGACCCAGTACTTC
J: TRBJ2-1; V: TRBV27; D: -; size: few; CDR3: CASSLSGQAHNEQFF; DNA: TGTGCCAGCAGTTTATCTGGCCAGGCACACAATGAGCAGTTCTTC
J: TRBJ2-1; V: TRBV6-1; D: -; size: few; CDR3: CASSVSRGDEQFF; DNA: TGTGCCAGCAGCGTCTCCCGGGGAGATGAGCAGTTCTTC
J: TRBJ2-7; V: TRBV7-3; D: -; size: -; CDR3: CASSLTSRDEQYF; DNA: TGTGCCAGCAGCTTAACTTCCAGGGACGAGCAGTACTTC
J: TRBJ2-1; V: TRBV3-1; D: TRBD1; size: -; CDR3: CASSYGTGNNEQFF; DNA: TGTGCCAGCAGCTACGGGACAGGGAACAATGAGCAGTTCTTC
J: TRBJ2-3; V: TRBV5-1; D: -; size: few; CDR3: CASSLGRGESTDTQYF; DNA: TGCGCCAGCAGCTTGGGCCGAGGGGAGAGTACAGATACGCAGTATTTT
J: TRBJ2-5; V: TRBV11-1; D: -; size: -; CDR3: CASSSEGRETQYF; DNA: TGTGCCAGCAGCTCCGAGGGGAGGGAGACCCAGTACTTC
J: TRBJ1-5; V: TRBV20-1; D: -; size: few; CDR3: CSARDLDRINQPQHF; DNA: TGCAGTGCTAGAGACCTTGACAGGATAAATCAGCCCCAGCATTTT
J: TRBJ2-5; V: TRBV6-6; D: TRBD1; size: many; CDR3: CASSRQGETQYF; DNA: TGTGCCAGCAGCCGACAGGGGGAGACCCAGTACTTC
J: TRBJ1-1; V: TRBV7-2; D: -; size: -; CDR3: CASSFKGSLKAFF; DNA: TGTGCCAGCAGCTTCAAGGGATCGTTAAAGGCTTTCTTT
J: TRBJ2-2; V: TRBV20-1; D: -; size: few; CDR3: CSARAYGNTGELFF; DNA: TGCAGTGCTAGAGCGTACGGGAACACCGGGGAGCTGTTTTTT
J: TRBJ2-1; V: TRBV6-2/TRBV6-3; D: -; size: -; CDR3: CASSSFLNEQFF; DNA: TGTGCCAGCAGTTCCTTCCTCAATGAGCAGTTCTTC
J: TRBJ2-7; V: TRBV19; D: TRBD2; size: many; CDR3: CASSIGLAGGQYF; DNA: TGTGCCAGTAGTATCGGACTAGCGGGAGGGCAGTACTTC
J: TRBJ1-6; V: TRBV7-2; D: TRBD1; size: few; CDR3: CASSRGQAGWEVSPLHF; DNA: TGTGCCAGCAGCCGTGGACAGGCCGGATGGGAAGTTTCACCCCTCCACTTT
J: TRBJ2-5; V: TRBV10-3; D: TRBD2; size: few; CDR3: CAISELASGLYQETQYF; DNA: TGTGCCATCAGTGAGTTGGCTAGCGGGTTGTACCAAGAGACCCAGTACTTC
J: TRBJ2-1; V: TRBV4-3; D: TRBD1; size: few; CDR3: CASSQALDRVSGVEQFF; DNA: TGCGCCAGCAGCCAAGCATTGGACAGGGTCTCCGGGGTTGAGCAGTTCTTC
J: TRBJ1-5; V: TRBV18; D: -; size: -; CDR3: CASSPGQGVGPQHF; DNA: TGTGCCAGCTCACCAGGCCAGGGAGTAGGTCCCCAGCATTTT